These T cell receptor beta chains were read from a single sample in a study of Ad26.COV2.S vaccination and SARS-CoV-2 variants. The table came from immunoSEQ multiplex PCR; TCRdb's copy has only in-frame clones and leaves some out. The table includes about 400,000 clones, around nine tenths detected once. The material sequenced was peripheral blood, taken in a trial of Ad26.COV2.S vaccine versus placebo. The source is a person between 18 and 65 years old who received the Ad26.COV2.S COVID-19 vaccine or a placebo. Each CDR3 is given with its conserved first and last residue. The D gene is left open where the match is weak. Part of the rows lack a size; the others show once, few, many or a class for expanded clones.

clone size	D gene	V gene	J gene	CDR3 DNA	CDR3 protein
-	-	TRBV5-4	TRBJ1-2	TGTGCCAGCAGCTTGGAGGGCTCAGAAGGCTACACCTTC	CASSLEGSEGYTF
-	-	TRBV7-2	TRBJ1-2	TGTGCCAGCAGCACTGCCTGGGACTATGGCTACACCTTC	CASSTAWDYGYTF
-	-	TRBV27	TRBJ2-7	TGTGCCAGCAGTCGACCGGGGAAGAATACCTACGAGCAGTACTTC	CASSRPGKNTYEQYF
-	-	TRBV19	TRBJ1-5	TGTGCCAGTAGAATAGGGGGGAGCAATCAGCCCCAGCATTTT	CASRIGGSNQPQHF
-	TRBD1	TRBV28	TRBJ2-4	TGTGCCAGCAGCCTCTCGGACAGGGGTGTCAAGTACAATGGGCTAGCCAAAAACATTCAGTACTTC	CASSLSDRGVKYNGLAKNIQYF
-	-	TRBV19	TRBJ2-2	TGTGCCAGTAGTATCCCAGGGTTCACCGGGGAGCTGTTTTTT	CASSIPGFTGELFF
-	-	TRBV18	TRBJ2-3	TGTGCCAGCTCATCCAACGTAGCAGCAGATACGCAGTATTTT	CASSSNVAADTQYF
-	-	TRBV19	TRBJ1-5	TGTGCCAGTAGTATAGTTTCGGGGGTAGAGTCGCCCCAGCATTTT	CASSIVSGVESPQHF
-	-	TRBV2	TRBJ1-1	TGTGCCAGCAATGGGAGCCCTCAAGCTTTCTTT	CASNGSPQAFF
-	TRBD1	TRBV11-2	TRBJ1-2	TGTGCCAGCAGCTTAGGAGGGACAGGGAACGGCTACACCTTC	CASSLGGTGNGYTF
-	TRBD2	TRBV7-2	TRBJ2-1	TGTGCCAGCAGCTTAGCGGCCAGCGGGGGCTACAATGAGCAGTTCTTC	CASSLAASGGYNEQFF
-	-	TRBV3-1/TRBV3-2	TRBJ2-7	TGTGCCAGCAGCCGCGGGACAGCCATCTACGAGCAGTACTTC	CASSRGTAIYEQYF
-	-	TRBV6-4	TRBJ2-1	TGTGCCAGCAGTTTATATTTCGGGAGCTCCTACAATGAGCAGTTCTTC	CASSLYFGSSYNEQFF
-	TRBD2	TRBV4-1	TRBJ2-1	TGCGCCAGCAGCCCGATAGCGGGAGGGAGCTCCAATGAGCAGTTCTTC	CASSPIAGGSSNEQFF
-	-	TRBV30	TRBJ1-6	TGTGCCTGGAGTGTAGGCTCACCCCTCCACTTT	CAWSVGSPLHF
-	-	TRBV19	TRBJ1-1	TGTGCCAGTAGTATTGGGGCTGGACAGCGACAGAACACTGAAGCTTTCTTT	CASSIGAGQRQNTEAFF
once	TRBD2	TRBV7-2	TRBJ2-1	TGTGCCAGCAGCAAGGGTAGCGGGAGGGAGCAGTTCTTC	CASSKGSGREQFF
once	-	TRBV6-1	TRBJ2-2	TGTGCCAGCAGTGAAAACCCTGACACCGGGGAGCTGTTTTTT	CASSENPDTGELFF
-	-	TRBV6-1	TRBJ2-2	TGTGCCAGCAGTGAATTCGGAGCCTCGAACACCGGGGAGCTGTTTTTT	CASSEFGASNTGELFF
few	-	TRBV27	TRBJ2-2	TGTGCCGTCCGGGACTTCTCGAACACCGGGGAGCTGTTTTTT	CAVRDFSNTGELFF
-	-	TRBV28	TRBJ2-1	TGTGCCAGTTGGGGGAACCGCTACAATGAGCAGTTCTTC	CASWGNRYNEQFF
-	TRBD2	TRBV2	TRBJ2-1	TGTGCCAGCAGTGAAAGGGGACTAGATGAGCAGTTCTTC	CASSERGLDEQFF
-	-	TRBV15	TRBJ2-3	TGTGCCACCAGCAGAGTTAGGGGAGATACGCAGTATTTT	CATSRVRGDTQYF
-	-	TRBV25-1	TRBJ2-7	TGTGCCAGCAGTGAACAACAGGGCAGGGACGAGCAGTACTTC	CASSEQQGRDEQYF
-	TRBD2	TRBV24-1	TRBJ2-1	TGTGCCACCAGTGTCTCGGGGGGGAATGAGCAGTTCTTC	CATSVSGGNEQFF
-	TRBD1	TRBV30	TRBJ1-5	TGTGCCTGGAGTGAGGGACAGGGTGGCCAGCCCCAGCATTTT	CAWSEGQGGQPQHF
-	TRBD1	TRBV28	TRBJ2-7	TGTGCCAGCCGGGGACAGTACGAGCAGTACTTC	CASRGQYEQYF
-	-	TRBV19	TRBJ2-4	TGTGCCAGTAGTATAGATTGGGGGGCGGCAAACATTCAGTACTTC	CASSIDWGAANIQYF
-	-	TRBV24-1	TRBJ2-4	TGTGCCACCAGTGATGCAACAGGTTCAACCATTCAGTACTTC	CATSDATGSTIQYF
-	-	TRBV27	TRBJ1-1	TGTGCCAGCAGTTTGAGGGGGAGGGGAAGAGGGTCTGAAGCTTTCTTT	CASSLRGRGRGSEAFF
once	TRBD2	TRBV11-3	TRBJ2-1	TGTGCCAGCAGCTTAGAGGCGGGAGGGCTGAATGAGCAGTTCTTC	CASSLEAGGLNEQFF
-	-	TRBV7-9	TRBJ1-4	TGTGCCAGCAGCTTAGTTATGACAGGTGTTAATGAAAAACTGTTTTTT	CASSLVMTGVNEKLFF
-	TRBD2	TRBV19	TRBJ2-3	TGTGCCAGTAGTCCCAGCGGGGGGGTGGATACGCAGTATTTT	CASSPSGGVDTQYF
-	TRBD1	TRBV7-6	TRBJ1-2	TGTGCCAGCAGCTCGGACAGGGTTGGCTACACCTTC	CASSSDRVGYTF
-	TRBD1	TRBV7-8	TRBJ2-7	TGTGCCAGCAGCTTGACTGGGACAGGGGGTTACGAGCAGTACTTC	CASSLTGTGGYEQYF
-	TRBD2	TRBV7-9	TRBJ2-1	TGTGCCAGCAGCTTAGCGCTCCTAGCGGAGGGTATGGATGAGCAGTTCTTC	CASSLALLAEGMDEQFF
-	-	TRBV18	TRBJ2-7	TGTGCCAGCTCACCTTCTCAGAGCTCCTACGAGCAGTACTTC	CASSPSQSSYEQYF
-	-	TRBV2	TRBJ2-7	TGTGCCAGCACAGGGGCCCCTTACGAGCAGTACTTC	CASTGAPYEQYF
-	-	TRBV19	TRBJ1-5	TGTGCCAGTAGTTTCCGGGACAGCAATCAGCCCCAGCATTTT	CASSFRDSNQPQHF
-	-	TRBV9	TRBJ1-3	TGTGCCAGCAGCCAATCGGATGGAAACACCATATATTTT	CASSQSDGNTIYF
-	-	TRBV7-9	TRBJ2-7	TGTGCCAGCAGCTCCTCGCCACTTCTCGCTGACGAGCAGTACTTC	CASSSSPLLADEQYF
-	-	TRBV27	TRBJ2-7	TGTGCCAGCAGTCTTACCTCTCTCCCCCCATCCTACGAGCAGTACTTC	CASSLTSLPPSYEQYF
-	-	TRBV27	TRBJ2-7	TGTGCCAGCAGTACATTGACCCGTTTTTACGAGCAGTACTTC	CASSTLTRFYEQYF